A selection of T cell receptor beta chains follows, all from one sample in a study of CXCR3-negative and CXCR3-positive naive CD8 T cells. With the 5' RACE reads reprocessed, TCRdb shows one record per CDR3 protein and no DNA. Recorded here are some 130,000 distinct CDR3 sequences; the top ten clones represent about 0.3%. Material: naive CXCR3- CD8+ T cells from blood. These receptors were obtained from a human donor in good health. Some clones in this sample may be carry-over from other donors' samples. Both conserved end residues are part of each CDR3.

TRBJ1-6 | 15 | TRBV7-9 | CASSPRDRGDSPLHF
TRBJ2-1 | 12 | TRBV28 | CASGGQYNEQFF
TRBJ2-5 | 16 | TRBV2 | CASSDIISTTQETQYF
TRBJ1-1 | 17 | TRBV5-1 | CASHSRSGGRENTEAFF
TRBJ2-1 | 14 | TRBV6-5 | CASSYLAGVEEQFF
TRBJ2-1 | 20 | TRBV5-1 | CASSFGTSGQVTTRGNEQFF
TRBJ2-1 | 17 | TRBV28 | CASSLWSTSGAPWEQFF
TRBJ2-3 | 18 | TRBV23-1 | CASSQLQGLPDSTDTQYF
TRBJ2-1 | 16 | TRBV7-6 | CASSPGLAQSYNEQFF
TRBJ1-5 | 13 | TRBV9 | CASSVTENQPQHF
TRBJ2-2 | 15 | TRBV30 | CAWSVDSRNGGELFF
TRBJ2-7 | 12 | TRBV20-1 | CSAREKFHEQYF
TRBJ2-2 | 16 | TRBV4-1 | CASSQVLGMDTGELFF
TRBJ2-3 | 14 | TRBV12-3/TRBV12-4 | CASSLTITTDTQYF
TRBJ2-1 | 16 | TRBV9 | CASSPKTGQAFNEQFF
TRBJ2-7 | 12 | TRBV29-1 | CSVETVHYEQYF
TRBJ1-1 | 15 | TRBV7-6 | CASSPYAHTNTEAFF
TRBJ1-5 | 18 | TRBV25-1 | CASTRPGTGSDSNQPQHF
TRBJ1-2 | 14 | TRBV7-9 | CASSPDRDSYGYTF
TRBJ2-7 | 12 | TRBV14 | CASSQDMIEQYF
TRBJ2-3 | 15 | TRBV13 | CASSPGTGVADTQYF
TRBJ2-1 | 13 | TRBV14 | CASSPAPYNEQFF